A selection of T cell receptor beta chains follows, all from one sample in a study of blood T cells in healthy people across ages. TCRdb itself ran the 5' RACE reads through MiXCR, one entry per CDR3 protein. The table lists roughly 800,000 distinct CDR3 sequences, more than 45% of them singletons, with approximately 21% in the top ten. Sequencing was performed on blood. The source is a man aged 25 to 45 in good health. CDR3s include the opening cysteine and the closing phenylalanine or tryptophan. D genes are given only for firm matches. Clone size is given for some rows only: seen once, a few or many times, or a class if the clone is expanded.

D gene	clone size	V gene	J gene	CDR3 DNA	CDR3 protein
-	-	TRBV4-2	TRBJ1-4	TGTGCCAGCAGCCTAGAGGGGGAGGAGGAAAAACTGTTTTTT	CASSLEGEEEKLFF
-	-	TRBV7-2	TRBJ2-3	TGTGCCAGCAGCGCGGGACAGAGCACAGATACGCAGTATTTT	CASSAGQSTDTQYF
-	-	TRBV7-6	TRBJ1-2	TGTGCCAGCAGCTTAAATCCCCGTACGGGGGAGGACTATGGCTACACCTTC	CASSLNPRTGEDYGYTF
-	-	TRBV4-2	TRBJ1-4	TGTGCCAGCAGCCGAGGGCAAAAAACGGGGCAAAATGAAAAACTGTTTTTT	CASSRGQKTGQNEKLFF
-	-	TRBV4-1	TRBJ2-3	TGCGCCAGCAACCAAGTGGGACTTTATACGCAGTATTTT	CASNQVGLYTQYF
-	-	TRBV7-9	TRBJ2-1	TGTGCCAGCAGCTCTTCCGGGACAAGCGGGGAGCAGTTCTTC	CASSSSGTSGEQFF
-	-	TRBV7-2	TRBJ1-1	TGTGCCAGCAGCCCACAGAGCGACAGGGAAGCTTTCTTT	CASSPQSDREAFF
-	-	TRBV28	TRBJ2-5	TGTGCCAGCGGGCCGCAGTGGACCCAGTACTTC	CASGPQWTQYF
TRBD2	-	TRBV4-3	TRBJ2-1	TGCGCCAGCAGCCAAGATAGCGGGGGACACTACAATGAGCAGTTCTTC	CASSQDSGGHYNEQFF
-	-	TRBV7-2	TRBJ2-4	TGTGCCAGCAGCCTGACGACAGGACATCTTGCCAAAAACATTCAGTACTTC	CASSLTTGHLAKNIQYF
-	-	TRBV20-1	TRBJ2-3	TGCAGTGCTAGTATTGCCGGCAGTGGGAATACGCAGTATTTT	CSASIAGSGNTQYF
-	-	TRBV20-1	TRBJ2-7	TGCAGTGCTAGATTTCGGGGGTCCTACGAGCAGTACTTC	CSARFRGSYEQYF
-	-	TRBV7-9	TRBJ2-3	TGTGCCAGCAGCTCTCTAGCCCGCACAGATACGCAGTATTTT	CASSSLARTDTQYF
TRBD2	-	TRBV4-3	TRBJ2-5	TGCGCCAGCAGCCAGGCCGGGACTAGCGGGGGGGCCAGGCAGTACTTC	CASSQAGTSGGARQYF
-	few	TRBV5-1	TRBJ1-2	TGCGCCAGCAGCACTACAGCCGGGACCCCCTATGGCTACACCTTC	CASSTTAGTPYGYTF
TRBD1	-	TRBV5-1	TRBJ2-6	TGCGCCAGCCAGTATGACAGGGATGGTGCGGCTGGGGCCAACGTCCTGACTTTC	CASQYDRDGAAGANVLTF
-	few	TRBV3-1	TRBJ1-1	TGTGCCAGCAGCCAAGTGGGCAGGGACACTGAGGCTTTCTTT	CASSQVGRDTEAFF
-	once	TRBV7-2	TRBJ1-2	TGTGCCAGCGGTCGACCTCAGGGAGCTGGAGGCTACACCTTC	CASGRPQGAGGYTF
TRBD2	few	TRBV7-2	TRBJ2-7	TGTGCCAGCAGCTTAGCGGGAGGGCCGGGAAGAACCTACGAGCAGTACTTC	CASSLAGGPGRTYEQYF
-	-	TRBV7-2	TRBJ2-5	TGTGCCAGCAGCTTATCGGTCAGGGGCCGAGAGACCCAGTACTTC	CASSLSVRGRETQYF
-	-	TRBV27	TRBJ2-6	TGTGCCAGCAGTTTCTTGGGACATAGCTCTGGGGCCAACGTCCTGACTTTC	CASSFLGHSSGANVLTF
-	-	TRBV28	TRBJ2-1	TGTGCCAGCAGTGTACTAAGCTCCTACAATGAGCAGTTCTTC	CASSVLSSYNEQFF
TRBD2	-	TRBV24-1	TRBJ2-3	TGTGCCACCAGTGATTCGGGACTAGCCACAGATACGCAGTATTTT	CATSDSGLATDTQYF
-	-	TRBV4-3	TRBJ2-7	TGCGCCAGCAGCCGGGCTACCGGGACAAACTCCGAGCAGTACTTC	CASSRATGTNSEQYF
-	-	TRBV21-1	TRBJ2-3	TGTGCCAGCACCGATCCTATGAGGCATACACACACAGATACGCAGTATTTT	CASTDPMRHTHTDTQYF
-	-	TRBV28	TRBJ2-1	TGTGCCAGCAGTTCCTCCTTATCTAGACTAGTGTACAATGAGCAGTTCTTC	CASSSSLSRLVYNEQFF
-	-	TRBV6-6	TRBJ1-2	TGTGCCAGCAGTTACCCGGCGGGGGGGTCTAACTATGGCTACACCTTC	CASSYPAGGSNYGYTF
-	few	TRBV11-2	TRBJ2-2	TGTGCCAGCAGTTACCTCGAGTCAACGTGGGGGAACGCGAACACCGGGGAGCTGTTTTTT	CASSYLESTWGNANTGELFF
-	few	TRBV27	TRBJ2-7	TGTGCCAGCCGAAATTTCTACGAGCAGTACTTC	CASRNFYEQYF
-	-	TRBV7-2	TRBJ2-5	TGTGCCAGCAGCTTAGATTCGGAGACCCAGTACTTC	CASSLDSETQYF
TRBD1	-	TRBV6-5	TRBJ2-3	TGTGCCAGCAGCAGGACAGGGAGGCCAGATACGCAGTATTTT	CASSRTGRPDTQYF
-	-	TRBV6-2/TRBV6-3	TRBJ2-1	TGTGCCAGCAGTTATGCCGGTCTGCGGAACTCCTACAATGAGCAGTTCTTC	CASSYAGLRNSYNEQFF
-	many	TRBV29-1	TRBJ2-7	TGCAGCGTTAGGGCCCAGGGGTACGAGCAGTACTTC	CSVRAQGYEQYF
TRBD2	-	TRBV11-2	TRBJ2-1	TGTGCCAGCAGTGGGGCAGCGGGGGGGTACAATGAGCAGTTCTTC	CASSGAAGGYNEQFF
TRBD2	-	TRBV7-2	TRBJ2-5	TGTGCCAGCAGCACCGCGGGGGGACGAGAGACCCAGTACTTC	CASSTAGGRETQYF
-	-	TRBV18	TRBJ1-1	TGTGCCAGCGGAACAGGGCAGCCGGCTTTCTTT	CASGTGQPAFF
-	-	TRBV15	TRBJ2-1	TGTGCCACCAGGGACAGCACCTACAATGAGCAGTTCTTC	CATRDSTYNEQFF
TRBD2	few	TRBV3-1	TRBJ2-7	TGTGCCAGCAGCAAGCTGACTAGCGGATCCTACGAGCAGTACTTC	CASSKLTSGSYEQYF
-	-	TRBV20-1	TRBJ2-3	TGCGGTGCTAGGCCCCCCGGCACAGATACGCAGTATTTT	CGARPPGTDTQYF
TRBD1	once	TRBV28	TRBJ2-3	TGTGCCAGCAGAACTCGGGACAGGGCCCTCACAGATACGCAGTATTTT	CASRTRDRALTDTQYF
-	-	TRBV6-2/TRBV6-3	TRBJ2-1	TGTGCCAGCAGTGGGGGGACCAGCCATGAGCAGTTCTTC	CASSGGTSHEQFF
-	-	TRBV3-1	TRBJ2-1	TGTGCCAGCAGCCGGTATGTTGGGGCCTCGGTTGGGTATGAGCAGTTCTTC	CASSRYVGASVGYEQFF
TRBD1	-	TRBV7-3	TRBJ1-2	TGTGCCAGCAGCTTAAACTCAGGGGGGGACTATGGCTACACCTTC	CASSLNSGGDYGYTF
-	-	TRBV6-5	TRBJ2-7	TGTGCCAGCAGTTACTCGTTTGTGGGGTCCGGGGACGAGCAGTACTTC	CASSYSFVGSGDEQYF
TRBD2	few	TRBV6-2/TRBV6-3	TRBJ2-5	TGTGCCAGCAAGCGGCTAGCGGGAGGGCAGTCGTCCCAAGAGACCCAGTACTTC	CASKRLAGGQSSQETQYF
-	few	TRBV20-1	TRBJ1-1	TGCAGTGCCCCCCCCCAGCAGCTCCGGTCTGAAGCTTTCTTT	CSAPPQQLRSEAFF
TRBD2	-	TRBV7-2	TRBJ2-4	TGTGCCAGCAGCACCCGACCGACTAGCGAATTAAACATTCAGTACTTC	CASSTRPTSELNIQYF
-	-	TRBV2	TRBJ1-2	TGTGCCAGCAGCGGGGACCTGTACTATGGCTACACCTTC	CASSGDLYYGYTF
TRBD2	-	TRBV29-1	TRBJ2-7	TGCAGCGTTGGGGGGACTAGTTCCAACTACGAGCAGTACTTC	CSVGGTSSNYEQYF
TRBD2	-	TRBV27	TRBJ2-7	TGTGCCAGCAGCAAAGCGGGGGGGATTATCGAGCAGTACTTC	CASSKAGGIIEQYF
-	few	TRBV20-1	TRBJ2-1	TGCAGTGCCATACCGGCCCCCAATGAGCAGTTCTTC	CSAIPAPNEQFF
-	-	TRBV5-8	TRBJ2-1	TGTGCCAGCAGCTTGGATGGGACCTGGAGGGAGCAGTTCTTC	CASSLDGTWREQFF
-	-	TRBV10-3	TRBJ2-1	TGTGCCATCAGGGCCGCAGCGGACCACAATGAGCAGTTCTTC	CAIRAAADHNEQFF
TRBD1	many	TRBV20-1	TRBJ2-7	TGCAGTGCCCGAGCGGACAGGGCCTACGAGCAGTACTTC	CSARADRAYEQYF
TRBD1	-	TRBV10-3	TRBJ2-5	TGTGCCATCAGTGACAACCGGGACAGCAGTCAAGAGACCCAGTACTTC	CAISDNRDSSQETQYF
-	-	TRBV6-2/TRBV6-3	TRBJ1-5	TGTGCCAGCAGTTACCCAAGCTATAGCAATCAGCCCCAGCATTTT	CASSYPSYSNQPQHF
-	-	TRBV27	TRBJ1-2	TGTGCCAGCAGCCCGGGTGGCGGCTTCTATGGCTACACCTTC	CASSPGGGFYGYTF
-	-	TRBV10-3	TRBJ2-7	TGTGCCATCAGTGAAAGGAAGGAAGCTTACCCGTCTCCCGAGCAGTACTTC	CAISERKEAYPSPEQYF
-	-	TRBV13	TRBJ2-4	TGTGCCAGCAGCTTAGGAACAGAACGAGAGAGAAACATTCAGTACTTC	CASSLGTERERNIQYF